This passage covers 26 T cell receptor beta chains from one sample sequenced in a study of CD8 T cells in Susac syndrome. Reverse transcription used roughly 0.5 to 1 ug RNA and random hexamers. TCRdb redid the calling of the immunoSEQ multiplex PCR reads with MiXCR, one entry per CDR3 protein. In the table there are approximately 220,000 distinct CDR3 sequences, approximately 90% of which are singletons. The material sequenced was CD8+ T cells from PBMCs. The receptors derive from a human donor with multiple sclerosis.

The chain has TRBV4-3 and TRBJ2-3; 7 bases line up with TRBD2. Germline CDR1 reads LGHNA; CDR2 reads YSLEER. The CDR3 runs 14 residues. V shed 0 bases and J 6 bases; nucleotides not matched to a gene: 3. The CDR3 is CASSQDRGVDTQYF. CDR3 DNA sequence: TGCGCCAGCAGCCAAGATCGGGGGGTGGATACGCAGTATTTT.

V is TRBV9 and J is TRBJ2-1; TRBD2 matches at 7 bases. Germline values: CDR1 SGDLS, CDR2 YYNGEE. Trimming at V came to 0 bases and at J to 6 bases, leaving 3 bases not matched to a gene. The CDR3 contains 14 residues. CDR3 region: CASSVGGGINEQFF. As DNA, the CDR3 is TGTGCCAGCAGCGTAGGGGGGGGAATCAATGAGCAGTTCTTC.

This clonotype was seen only once. V gene TRBV5-1 combines with J gene TRBJ1-1, with TRBD1 matching over 8 bases. V was pared by 5 bases and J by 4 bases, with 7 bases of the junction left unmatched. From germline, CDR1 is SGHRS and CDR2 YFSETQ. This CDR3 has 14 residues. The CDR3 sequence: CASSTTTGGTEAFF. The CDR3 DNA follows: TGCGCCAGCAGTACCACCACAGGGGGCACTGAAGCTTTCTTT.

The chain links TRBV18 to TRBJ2-7; D perhaps matches TRBD1 (6 bases). Trimming removed 3 bases at V and 3 bases at J, with 9 bases between. Germline V gives CDR1 KGHSH, CDR2 LQKENI. This CDR3 is built from 13 residues. The CDR3 protein is CASSPMDSYEQYF. The DNA for the CDR3 is TGTGCCAGCTCACCCATGGACAGCTACGAGCAGTACTTC. The full variable domain, with the rest looked up from reference TRBV18 and TRBJ2-7, is NAGVMQNPRHLVRRRGQEARLRCSPMKGHSHVYWYRQLPEEGLKFMVYLQKENIIDESGMPKERFSAEFPKEGPSILRIQQVVRGDSAAYFCASSPMDSYEQYFGPGTRLTVT.

V gene TRBV20-1 combines with J gene TRBJ2-1, with D possibly TRBD2 on 7 matching bases. CDR3 length equals 16 residues. The germline V gene has CDR1 DFQATT and CDR2 SNEGSKA (reference sequence). V shed 5 bases and J shed 0 bases, with 17 bases lying between them. DNA of the CDR3: TGCAGTGCTTGTTTTGAGGGGGGGAGCTCCTACAATGAGCAGTTCTTC. Protein sequence: CSACFEGGSSYNEQFF.

V is TRBV12-3 or TRBV12-4 and J is TRBJ2-2; D is uncertain. V was cut by 3 bases and J by 2 bases, with 16 bases left in between. The CDR3 sequence is 17 residues long. CDR3 sequence reads: CASSFIRAGLNTGELFF. The CDR3 region has the DNA TGTGCCAGCAGTTTTATACGGGCAGGATTAAACACCGGGGAGCTGTTTTTT.

The chain carries TRBV30 and TRBJ1-1; the D gene is possibly TRBD1 (5 bases). Trimming took 2 bases from V and 4 from J, leaving 17 bases between them. The CDR3 has 15 amino acids. Germline assignment: CDR1 GTSNPN and CDR2 SVGIG (reference sequence). The CDR3 DNA is TGTGCCTGGAGTTCAGGAACAATCGGGGGCACTGAAGCTTTCTTT. Translation: CAWSSGTIGGTEAFF.

The chain is built from TRBV7-8 and TRBJ2-2, with TRBD1 matching 7 bases. V shed 5 bases and J 0 bases; nucleotides not matched to a gene: 12. This CDR3 has 18 residues. CDR1 is SGHVS, CDR2 FQNEAQ, per germline. The CDR3 loop reads CASSHTEQGIANTGELFF. CDR3 coding DNA: TGTGCCAGCAGCCATACCGAACAGGGGATCGCGAACACCGGGGAGCTGTTTTTT. The whole variable domain, remainder taken from reference TRBV7-8 and TRBJ2-2, is GAGVSQSPRYKVAKRGQDVALRCDPISGHVSLFWYQQALGQGPEFLTYFQNEAQLDKSGLPSDRFFAERPEGSVSTLKIQRTQQEDSAVYLCASSHTEQGIANTGELFFGEGSRLTVL.

This rearrangement joins TRBV11-1 to TRBJ2-1; 9 bases map to TRBD1. Trimming removed 5 bases from V and 10 bases from J; junction bases left unmatched: 0. Germline-derived CDR1 and CDR2 are SGHAT and FQDESV (reference sequence). The CDR3 is 11 amino acids. The CDR3 here is CASSGTGEQFF. The CDR3 DNA is TGTGCCAGCAGCGGGACAGGGGAGCAGTTCTTC.

This clonotype was detected only once. The genes are TRBV7-8 and TRBJ1-2; the D is unclear. CDR1 is SGHVS, CDR2 FQNEAQ, per germline. The V and J ends lost 3 bases and 6 bases respectively, with 14 bases between them. The CDR3 has 14 residues. The CDR3 DNA reads TGTGCCAGCAGCTTGAGTGCTGGGAGGGATGGCTACACCTTC. This encodes CASSLSAGRDGYTF.

This chain joins TRBV7-9 and TRBJ1-1; D gene ambiguous. The length of the CDR3 is 13 residues. Trimming took 3 bases from V and 2 from J, leaving 7 bases between them. CDR1 and CDR2 (germline): SEHNR, FQNEAQ (reference sequence). CDR3 sequence (DNA): TGTGCCAGCAGCTTTCTTCATAACACTGAAGCTTTCTTT. This codes for CASSFLHNTEAFF.

The chain employs TRBV12-3 or TRBV12-4 and TRBJ2-5; 10 bases align to TRBD2. This CDR3 contains 16 residues. The trim removed 0 bases at V and 4 bases at J, leaving 5 bases unmatched. As DNA, the CDR3 is TGTGCCAGCAGTTTAGCGCTAGCGGGAGTGGGAGAGACCCAGTACTTC. Translation: CASSLALAGVGETQYF.

J is TRBJ2-6 and V is TRBV30; 7 bases agree with TRBD1. V shed 6 bases, J shed 0 bases, and the junction held 5 bases outside the gene matches. Germline loops: CDR1 GTSNPN, CDR2 SVGIG (reference sequence). The CDR3 contains 15 residues. Here the CDR3 DNA reads TGTGCCTGTAGGGGGCTAGGCTCTGGGGCCAACGTCCTGACTTTC. It encodes CACRGLGSGANVLTF.

The V and J genes are TRBV9 and TRBJ1-2; tentative D call: TRBD1 (5 bases). The CDR3 covers 11 residues. Trimming took off 4 bases at V and 10 bases at J, with 11 bases between the two ends. The germline V gene encodes CDR1 SGDLS and CDR2 YYNGEE. CDR3 protein: CASSFGGDYTF. The CDR3 nucleotides are TGTGCCAGCAGCTTCGGGGGGGACTACACCTTC.

This chain joins TRBV6-2 or TRBV6-3 and TRBJ1-1, with 11 bases that match TRBD1. V trimming: 5 bases; J trimming: 4 bases; junction bases outside the gene matches: 6. Germline CDR1 MNHEY, CDR2 SVGEGT. CDR3 length: 15 amino acids. Here the CDR3 DNA reads TGTGCCAGCAGTCTTCTTGGGACAGGGGGCACTGAAGCTTTCTTT. Translating it yields CASSLLGTGGTEAFF.

Regarding this clonotype: The germline gene is not matched at one end of the junction; a read error may be the cause. This chain uses TRBV4-2 with TRBJ1-2; D might be TRBD1 (6 bases). Germline V gene lookup returns CDR1 LGHNA and CDR2 YNFKEQ. The CDR3 consists of 13 residues. CDR3 region: CASSLGTNSGYTF. CDR3 sequence (DNA): TGTGCCAGCAGCCTAGGGACAAACTCTGGCTACACCTTC.

This rearrangement joins TRBV7-9 to TRBJ1-1; D unresolved. The CDR3 is 13 amino acids. V lost 6 bases and J lost 0, with 8 bases in between. Germline V CDR1 and CDR2: SEHNR, FQNEAQ (reference sequence). In nucleotides, the CDR3 is TGTGCCAGCAGTCCCAATCTGAACACTGAAGCTTTCTTT. Protein: CASSPNLNTEAFF.

The CDR3 nucleotides are TGTGCCAGCAGCCCACCGGGACAGCCACCCTACGAGCAGTACTTC. Its protein is CASSPPGQPPYEQYF. This chain connects TRBV7-9 to TRBJ2-7, with 7 bases that match TRBD1. With V trimmed by 5 bases and J by 2 bases, 9 bases remained unmatched. Looked up from germline, CDR1 is SEHNR and CDR2 is FQNEAQ (reference sequence). The CDR3 spans 15 residues.

V is TRBV15 and J is TRBJ1-4, with TRBD1 identical over 9 bases. The CDR3 extends over 15 amino acids. The germline gives CDR1 LNHNV, CDR2 YYDKDF (reference sequence). Trimming at V came to 3 bases and at J to 3 bases, leaving 2 bases not matched to a gene. The CDR3 loop is CATSSDRGANEKLFF. CDR3 DNA sequence: TGTGCCACCAGCAGCGACAGGGGGGCTAATGAAAAACTGTTTTTT.

The chain joins TRBV5-6 to TRBJ2-1; no definite D call. The CDR3 loop spans 14 amino acids. CDR1 is SGHDT and CDR2 is YYEEEE in the germline V gene. The ends were cut back, 4 bases at V and 0 bases at J, with 8 bases in the middle. CDR3 region: CASSGSGSYNEQFF. The DNA of the CDR3 is TGTGCCAGCAGCGGCTCGGGCTCCTACAATGAGCAGTTCTTC.

This rearrangement joins TRBV27 to TRBJ2-1; 11 positions match TRBD2. Germline CDR1 is MNHEY and CDR2 is SMNVEV (reference sequence). The V gene end was trimmed by 9 bases and the J gene end by 7 bases; junction bases not matched to a gene: 5. The CDR3 is 13 residues long. The CDR3 nucleotides are TGTGCCAGTACTGGACTAGCGGGTAATGAGCAGTTCTTC. Amino acids: CASTGLAGNEQFF.

The CDR3 coding sequence is TGTGCCAGCAACTCACGGTCAAAGGAGCAGTTCTTC. Its translation is CASNSRSKEQFF. This rearrangement joins TRBV7-9 to TRBJ2-1; no clear D. Trimming shortened V by 7 bases and J by 10 bases, and 14 bases separated the two germline ends. This CDR3 is built from 12 residues. Germline CDR1 and CDR2: SEHNR and FQNEAQ (reference sequence).

This chain joins TRBV7-6 and TRBJ1-1; D is perhaps TRBD1 (5 bases). Per the germline V gene, CDR1 is SGHVS and CDR2 is FNYEAQ. Trimming stripped 5 bases from V and 5 bases from J, with 18 bases between. This CDR3 is built from 15 residues. The CDR3, as DNA: TGTGCCAGCAGCCAGCGTCCAGGGTTGTGGACTGAAGCTTTCTTT. The encoded protein is CASSQRPGLWTEAFF.

This clonotype was counted a single time. The rearrangement joins TRBV19 to TRBJ1-2, with D unclear. Germline V gives CDR1 LNHDA, CDR2 SQIVND (reference sequence). The CDR3 extends over 11 amino acids. The V end lost 8 bases, the J end lost 0 bases, and 4 bases lay between the germline ends. CDR3 DNA sequence: TGTGCCAGTGGGGCTAACTATGGCTACACCTTC. Its translation is CASGANYGYTF.

The chain links TRBV6-8 to TRBJ1-1; D perhaps matches TRBD1 (6 bases). Germline assignment: CDR1 MNHGY and CDR2 SAAAGT. The CDR3 is 13 residues long. Trimming removed 7 bases from V and 7 bases from J, with 16 bases in between. The DNA for the CDR3 is TGTGCCAGCACCCAGGGGCAGGTAGTTGAAGCTTTCTTT. Translation gives CASTQGQVVEAFF.

This CDR3 reads CASSQEGVSGNTIYF. The CDR3 DNA is TGTGCCAGCAGCCAAGAGGGAGTCTCTGGAAACACCATATATTTT. The chain is built from TRBV4-2 and TRBJ1-3; D unresolved. The ends were cut back, 0 bases at V and 0 bases at J, with 6 bases in the middle. CDR3 length equals 15 residues. CDR1 is LGHNA, CDR2 YNFKEQ, per germline.